This T cell receptor (beta chain) comes out of a study of cytomegalovirus exposure and HLA in healthy donors. Study-level points and caveats: In a later analysis, common viral pathogens appeared linked to several of the most significant clusters.

A remark on this clone: Antigen specificity is unknown. The identical CDR3 is also encoded by other nucleotide sequences in the sample.

Both 60 Vbeta primers and 13 Jbeta primers went into the PCR. Clones were sequenced by immunoSEQ multiplex PCR, and TCRdb holds only the in-frame ones, with some missing. The top ten hold about 1.5% of the sample, which has over 130,000 clones, roughly 65% seen once. This receptor was taken from a woman in her twenties or thirties in good health and CMV-seronegative. The sample consisted of PBMCs.

The CDR3 coding sequence is TGTGCCAGCAGCCTGTTGAGTGGTAGCGGGAGTAATCAGCAGTACTTC. This encodes CASSLLSGSGSNQQYF. The chain has TRBV11-1 and TRBJ2-7; 9 bases map to TRBD2. CDR3 size: 16 residues. V dropped 5 bases and J dropped 8; count of bases not matched to a gene: 16. CDR1 is SGHAT and CDR2 is FQDESV in the germline V gene (reference sequence).